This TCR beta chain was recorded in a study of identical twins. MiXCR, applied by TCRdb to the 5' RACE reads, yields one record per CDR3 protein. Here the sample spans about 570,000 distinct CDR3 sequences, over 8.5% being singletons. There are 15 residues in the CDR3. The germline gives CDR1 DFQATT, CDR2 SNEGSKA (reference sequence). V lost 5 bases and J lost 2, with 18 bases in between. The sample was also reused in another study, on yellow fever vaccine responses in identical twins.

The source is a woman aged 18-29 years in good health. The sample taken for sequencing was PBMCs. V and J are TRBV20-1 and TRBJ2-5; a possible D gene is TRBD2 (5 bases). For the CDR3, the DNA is TGCAGTGCTCCTCTCCGGGAACGCGTTCAAGAGACCCAGTACTTC. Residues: CSAPLRERVQETQYF.